The 16 T cell receptor beta chains below were found in one sample sequenced in a study of cytomegalovirus exposure and HLA in healthy donors. The PCR employed 60 Vbeta primers together with 13 Jbeta primers. Assay used: immunoSEQ multiplex PCR; TCRdb lists only in-frame clones, some missing. The table includes approximately 170,000 clones, 60% to 85% detected once. The specimen sequenced was PBMCs. The receptors were gathered from a woman between 18 and 30 years old in good health and CMV-seronegative.

The J gene is TRBJ2-1, the V gene TRBV27; 9 positions match TRBD2. J lost 0 bases, V lost 3 bases, and 9 bases had no gene match. Germline loops: CDR1 MNHEY, CDR2 SMNVEV (reference sequence). The CDR3 is made up of 18 amino acids. The CDR3 DNA sequence: TGTGCCAGCAGTTTCGGAGCTAGCGGGGCCCGCTCCTACAATGAGCAGTTCTTC. This codes for CASSFGASGARSYNEQFF.

The V and J genes are TRBV5-1 and TRBJ2-2; TRBD1 matches 10 bases. Unmatched junction bases numbered 4, after V lost 6 bases and J lost 5 bases. The CDR3 extends over 14 amino acids. Germline V gene sequence: CDR1 SGHRS, CDR2 YFSETQ. This CDR3 reads CASIGTGETGELFF. CDR3 DNA: TGCGCCAGCATCGGGACAGGGGAAACCGGGGAGCTGTTTTTT.

This clone was recorded once. This chain links TRBV28 with TRBJ2-7; 7 bases are shared with TRBD1. Germline V CDR1 and CDR2: MDHEN, SYDVKM. J lost 3 bases, V lost 2 bases, and 7 bases had no gene match. The CDR3 length is 15 residues. The CDR3 DNA sequence: TGTGCCAGCAGTTTAGTAGGGACAGCGAGCTACGAGCAGTACTTC. Translating gives CASSLVGTASYEQYF.

This sequence joins TRBV19 and TRBJ2-7; tentatively, D is TRBD2 (6 bases). CDR3 size: 15 residues. Trimming pared 2 bases from V and 4 bases from J, leaving 15 bases between. From germline, CDR1 is LNHDA and CDR2 SQIVND (reference sequence). The CDR3 protein is CASSIKAGAVYEQYF. The CDR3, as DNA: TGTGCCAGTAGTATAAAAGCGGGTGCTGTGTACGAGCAGTACTTC.

The J gene is TRBJ2-7, the V gene TRBV19, with D unclear. The CDR3 is 14 residues long. Trimming took 5 bases from V and 6 from J, leaving 17 bases between them. The germline gives CDR1 LNHDA, CDR2 SQIVND (reference sequence). This chain's CDR3 is CASSSTFRRLEQYF. The CDR3 nucleotides read TGTGCCAGTAGTTCCACTTTCCGTAGACTCGAGCAGTACTTC.

The chain couples TRBV19 to TRBJ2-7, with a weak D call TRBD1 (8 bases). The ends were cut back, 5 bases at V and 3 bases at J, with 14 bases in the middle. The CDR3 extends over 14 amino acids. Germline V gene data show CDR1 as LNHDA and CDR2 as SQIVND (reference sequence). DNA of the CDR3: TGTGCCAGTAGTTTGACAGGGGAGGGCTACGAGCAGTACTTC. Residues: CASSLTGEGYEQYF.

This chain uses TRBV29-1 with TRBJ1-1; D is unclear. The CDR3 runs to 13 residues. V was pared by 4 bases and J by 1 base, with 10 bases between. Germline CDR1 is SQVTM and CDR2 is ANQGSEA. CDR3 bases: TGCAGCGTTGTGGCAGGAACGAACACTGAAGCTTTCTTT. It encodes CSVVAGTNTEAFF. The variable domain in full, completed from reference TRBV29-1 and TRBJ1-1, reads SAVISQKPSRDICQRGTSLTIQCQVDSQVTMMFWYRQQPGQSLTLIATANQGSEATYESGFVIDKFPISRPNLTFSTLTVSNMSPEDSSIYLCSVVAGTNTEAFFGQGTRLTVV.

This CDR3 is CSVEERLYEQYF. The DNA of the CDR3 is TGCAGCGTTGAAGAACGACTCTACGAGCAGTACTTC. This sequence joins TRBV29-1 and TRBJ2-7; no clear D. Trimming stripped 0 bases from V and 3 bases from J, with 6 bases between. CDR3 length: 12 residues. In germline, CDR1 is SQVTM, CDR2 ANQGSEA.

The chain joins TRBV19 to TRBJ2-5; TRBD2 matches 10 bases. The J call is uncertain, as TRBJ2-7 better fits the DNA end. There are 15 residues in the CDR3. Per germline, CDR1 LNHDA and CDR2 SQIVND (reference sequence). The DNA for the CDR3 is TGTGCCAGTAACTCCGGGACTAGCGCCGTCTACGAGCAGTACTTC. This encodes CASNSGTSAVYEQYF.

The chain employs TRBV28 and TRBJ2-3, with 11 bases lining up with TRBD2. This CDR3 spans 15 amino acids. The V gene's germline CDR1 is MDHEN and CDR2 SYDVKM. After removal of 6 bases from V and 5 bases from J, the junction contained 7 bases not matched to a gene. The CDR3 is CASRQLAGEIDTQYF. CDR3 DNA sequence: TGTGCCAGCAGACAACTAGCGGGAGAGATAGATACGCAGTATTTT. The full variable domain, with the rest looked up from reference TRBV28 and TRBJ2-3, is DVKVTQSSRYLVKRTGEKVFLECVQDMDHENMFWYRQDPGLGLRLIYFSYDVKMKEKGDIPEGYSVSREKKERFSLILESASTNQTSMYLCASRQLAGEIDTQYFGPGTRLTVL.

The CDR3 coding sequence is TGCGCCAGCAGCTTTGGGGACAGGGTTTCCTACGAGCAGTACTTC. Encoded protein: CASSFGDRVSYEQYF. This chain joins TRBV5-1 and TRBJ2-7; TRBD1 agrees at 9 bases. The J segment lost 1 base and the V segment lost 2 bases, leaving 4 bases of the junction unmatched. The CDR3 loop spans 15 amino acids. Germline V CDR1 and CDR2: SGHRS, YFSETQ. The entire variable domain, with the rest obtained from reference TRBV5-1 and TRBJ2-7, is as follows: KAGVTQTPRYLIKTRGQQVTLSCSPISGHRSVSWYQQTPGQGLQFLFEYFSETQRNKGNFPGRFSGRQFSNSRSEMNVSTLELGDSALYLCASSFGDRVSYEQYFGPGTRLTVT.

This chain uses TRBV6-6 with TRBJ1-5; 8 bases match TRBD1. V dropped 7 bases and J dropped 6; count of bases not matched to a gene: 5. Germline V gene lookup returns CDR1 MNHNY and CDR2 SVGAGI (reference sequence). The CDR3 extends over 13 amino acids. Here the CDR3 reads CASNDRGGQPQHF. CDR3 DNA: TGTGCCAGCAATGACAGGGGAGGTCAGCCCCAGCATTTT.

V and J are TRBV7-3 and TRBJ1-2, with no clear D. The CDR3 runs to 15 residues. Germline CDR1 and CDR2: SGHTA and FQGTGA. Trimming took off 5 bases at V and 2 bases at J, with 15 bases between the two ends. As DNA, the CDR3 is TGTGCCAGCAGCCCTGGTCTGTTGGGCAACTATGGCTACACCTTC. It yields the protein CASSPGLLGNYGYTF.

This clone is a singleton in its sample. The rearrangement links TRBV18 to TRBJ2-2; 13 bases agree with TRBD2. The length of the CDR3 is 17 residues. Trimming cost V 6 bases and J 2 bases; bases outside gene matches: 6. From germline, CDR1 is KGHSH and CDR2 LQKENI. The CDR3 region has the DNA TGTGCCAGCTCGGGAACGGGACTAGCGGGAAACACCGGGGAGCTGTTTTTT. This sequence encodes CASSGTGLAGNTGELFF.

J is TRBJ2-3 and V is TRBV30; 10 nucleotides align to TRBD2. The junction had 4 bases not matched to a gene; V was cut back by 5 bases and J by 5 bases. Per germline, CDR1 GTSNPN and CDR2 SVGIG (reference sequence). The CDR3 has 13 amino acids. CDR3 sequence reads: CAWFLAGVDTQYF. In nucleotides, the CDR3 is TGTGCCTGGTTCCTAGCGGGAGTAGATACGCAGTATTTT.

This clone was observed once. V is TRBV5-1 and J is TRBJ2-7, with 11 bases identical to TRBD1. Trimming removed 2 bases from V and 6 bases from J; junction bases left unmatched: 10. This CDR3 comprises 16 residues. Germline CDR1 is SGHRS and CDR2 is YFSETQ. CDR3 in DNA: TGCGCCAGCAGCTTATCTGGGACAGGGGGATTCCTCGAGCAGTACTTC. Its translation is CASSLSGTGGFLEQYF.